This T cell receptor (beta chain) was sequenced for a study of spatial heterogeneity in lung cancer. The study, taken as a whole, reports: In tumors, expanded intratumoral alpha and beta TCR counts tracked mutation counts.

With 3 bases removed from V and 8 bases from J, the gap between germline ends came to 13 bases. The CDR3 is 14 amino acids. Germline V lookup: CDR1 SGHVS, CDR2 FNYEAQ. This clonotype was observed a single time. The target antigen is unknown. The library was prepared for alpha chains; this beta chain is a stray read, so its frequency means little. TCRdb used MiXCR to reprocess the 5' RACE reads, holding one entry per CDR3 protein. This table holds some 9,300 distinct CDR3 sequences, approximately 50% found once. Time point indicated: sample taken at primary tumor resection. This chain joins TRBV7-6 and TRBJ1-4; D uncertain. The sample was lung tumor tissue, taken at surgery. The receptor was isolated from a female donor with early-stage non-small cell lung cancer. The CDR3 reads CASSFAAGGEKLFF. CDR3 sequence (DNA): TGTGCCAGCAGCTTTGCGGCTGGAGGGGAAAAACTGTTTTTT.